This record concerns one T cell receptor beta chain sequence. Its matching antigen is unknown. The sample comes from a study of cytomegalovirus exposure and HLA in healthy donors. Study-level points and caveats: An analysis was carried out later, and it reportedly showed fewer N-insertions in an Asian-associated ancestry cluster than the approximately 610-donor mean.

The CDR3 totals 14 residues. From germline, CDR1 is SGHAT and CDR2 FQNNGV. The V and J ends lost 5 bases and 1 base respectively, with 8 bases between them. The PCR ran on 60 Vbeta and 13 Jbeta primers. Produced via immunoSEQ multiplex PCR; TCRdb's table is partial and in-frame only. The sample has around 150,000 clones; around 77% are singletons. The sequencing sample was made of PBMCs. V and J are TRBV11-2 and TRBJ2-2, with a possible D match to TRBD2 (5 bases). The clonotype comes from a man aged 25-45 years in good health and CMV-seronegative. The CDR3 region is CASSPRGNTGELFF. In nucleotides, the CDR3 is TGTGCCAGCAGCCCCCGGGGGAACACCGGGGAGCTGTTTTTT.